The 25 T cell receptor beta chains listed next were all sequenced from one sample in a study of blood T cell repertoires in COVID-19 (dated by TCRdb to 2020 to 2021). Library preparation employed the immunoSEQ multiplex PCR assay. Imported from immuneACCESS, the table was reduced by TCRdb to in-frame sequences with V and J called. These copies leave out some clones; in studies compared against another copy, an unresolved V gene accounts for under half, and the cause of the remainder is not known. In this sample the table shows about 7,500 clones, around 79% of which occur a single time. The top ten clones comprise 15% to 20% of the sample. Input material: peripheral blood. All receptors come from a human donor in a cohort sampled during active COVID-19.

This clone was detected only once. The J gene is TRBJ2-1, the V gene TRBV27; D is perhaps TRBD1 (6 bases). The CDR3 runs 14 residues. Per germline, CDR1 MNHEY and CDR2 SMNVEV (reference sequence). V lost 7 bases and J 9 bases, leaving 19 bases between the germline ends. CDR3 amino acids: CASTTQDSPLEQFF. The CDR3 DNA reads as TGTGCCAGCACAACCCAGGACAGTCCTCTTGAGCAGTTCTTC.

This clone was seen a handful of times. This chain links TRBV3-1 (or the pseudogene TRBV3-2) with TRBJ2-7, with D perhaps TRBD1 (5 bases). CDR1 LGHDT and CDR2 YNNKEL come from the germline V gene (reference sequence). The CDR3 is made up of 12 amino acids. Deletions cut 3 bases from V and 2 bases from J, with 5 bases between. The CDR3 is CASSQDTYEQYF. The CDR3 nucleotides read TGTGCCAGCAGCCAGGACACCTACGAGCAGTACTTC.

The genes are TRBV9 and TRBJ2-2; the match to TRBD2 covers 9 bases. From germline, CDR1 is SGDLS and CDR2 YYNGEE. V shed 0 bases and J 7 bases; nucleotides not matched to a gene: 7. CDR3 length: 16 amino acids. In DNA form, the CDR3 reads TGTGCCAGCAGCGTAGAGGAGCGGGAGGTTGGCGGGGAGCTGTTTTTT. Its protein product is CASSVEEREVGGELFF.

This sequence joins TRBV3-1 (or the pseudogene TRBV3-2) and TRBJ2-1; TRBD2 might be the D (6 bases). Trimming removed 0 bases at V and 4 bases at J, with 16 bases between. CDR3 length: 17 residues. Per germline, CDR1 LGHDT and CDR2 YNNKEL (reference sequence). The CDR3 protein is CASSQDAGLARYNEQFF. CDR3 DNA: TGTGCCAGCAGCCAAGATGCAGGGCTAGCGCGATACAATGAGCAGTTCTTC.

This clone was found a few times. The rearrangement uses TRBV4-1 and TRBJ2-1; 10 bases fit TRBD2. J gave up 5 bases and V 4 bases, and 8 bases lay outside the gene matches. CDR1 MGHRA and CDR2 YSYEKL come from the germline V gene. The length of the CDR3 is 16 residues. The CDR3 reads CASSPIAGGGDNEQFF. CDR3 DNA: TGCGCCAGCAGCCCGATAGCGGGGGGAGGGGACAATGAGCAGTTCTTC.

The V gene is TRBV6-5, the J gene TRBJ2-2; TRBD1 might be the D (6 bases). The CDR3 totals 16 residues. Deletions cut 4 bases from V and 7 bases from J, with 19 bases between. Germline V gene data show CDR1 as MNHEY and CDR2 as SVGAGI. The CDR3 protein is CASSSSAPNRVGELFF. Here the CDR3 DNA reads TGTGCCAGCAGTTCCTCGGCACCAAACAGGGTCGGGGAGCTGTTTTTT.

This clone is labeled as large. This rearrangement joins TRBV24-1 to TRBJ2-2; 14 nucleotides line up with TRBD2. Germline CDR1 is KGHDR and CDR2 is SFDVKD. The J segment lost 7 bases and the V segment lost 1 base, leaving 7 bases of the junction unmatched. The CDR3 is 18 residues long. The CDR3: CATSDLGTSGRDGGELFF. The CDR3 bases are TGTGCCACCAGTGATTTAGGGACTAGCGGGAGAGATGGCGGGGAGCTGTTTTTT.

The rearrangement uses TRBV29-1 and TRBJ1-2; possibly TRBD1 for D (6 bases). CDR3 length: 15 residues. Between the trimmed V and J ends, which lost 2 bases and 2 bases, there was a span of 15 bases. Germline V gene data show CDR1 as SQVTM and CDR2 as ANQGSEA. The CDR3 region is CSVEFQGPLNYGYTF. CDR3 coding DNA: TGCAGCGTTGAATTCCAGGGGCCCCTAAACTATGGCTACACCTTC.

The chain joins TRBV19 to TRBJ1-2; the D gene is possibly TRBD1 (5 bases). The CDR3 is 13 residues long. CDR1 is LNHDA, CDR2 SQIVND, per germline (reference sequence). Trimming cost V 6 bases and J 4 bases, with 12 bases left between them. This CDR3 is CASSAGLIYGYTF. The CDR3 coding sequence is TGTGCCAGTAGCGCGGGACTGATCTATGGCTACACCTTC.

The chain is built from TRBV7-9 and TRBJ2-7, with D hard to call. Germline V gene lookup returns CDR1 SEHNR and CDR2 FQNEAQ (reference sequence). V shed 5 bases and J shed 6 bases, with 17 bases lying between them. There are 14 residues in the CDR3. The CDR3 sequence: CASSLEQSSGEQYF. CDR3 DNA sequence: TGTGCCAGCAGCCTTGAACAATCCTCGGGCGAGCAGTACTTC. Complete variable domain (other parts from reference TRBV7-9 and TRBJ2-7): DTGVSQNPRHKITKRGQNVTFRCDPISEHNRLYWYRQTLGQGPEFLTYFQNEAQLEKSRLLSDRFSAERPKGSFSTLEIQRTEQGDSAMYLCASSLEQSSGEQYFGPGTRLTVT.

This chain links TRBV5-6 with TRBJ1-1; D unresolved. V lost 6 bases, J lost 0 bases, and 15 bases lay in between. Germline V CDR1 and CDR2: SGHDT, YYEEEE. This CDR3 is 15 amino acids long. This chain's CDR3 is CASTATILMNTEAFF. The DNA of the CDR3 is TGTGCCAGCACCGCAACTATACTAATGAACACTGAAGCTTTCTTT.

This rearrangement joins TRBV5-8 to TRBJ2-6; 11 bases line up with TRBD1. Germline V gives CDR1 SGHTS, CDR2 YDEGEE. V dropped 1 base and J dropped 3; count of bases not matched to a gene: 12. The CDR3 extends over 20 amino acids. CDR3 in amino acids: CASSLRPGQGALFGANVLTF. The DNA for the CDR3 is TGTGCCAGCAGCTTGAGACCAGGACAGGGGGCATTATTTGGGGCCAACGTCCTGACTTTC.

The rearrangement uses TRBV9 and TRBJ2-7, with 8 bases identical to TRBD2. The trim removed 6 bases at V and 1 base at J, leaving 9 bases unmatched. Germline V gene lookup returns CDR1 SGDLS and CDR2 YYNGEE. The CDR3 spans 15 residues. The CDR3, as DNA: TGTGCCAGCACCCCAGGTAGCGGGACGTCCTACGAGCAGTACTTC. Its translation is CASTPGSGTSYEQYF.

The chain employs TRBV7-9 and TRBJ2-1; 9 bases fit TRBD2. Germline CDR1 SEHNR, CDR2 FQNEAQ (reference sequence). The junction had 9 bases not matched to a gene; V was cut back by 5 bases and J by 4 bases. The CDR3 extends over 16 amino acids. The CDR3, as DNA: TGTGCCAGCAGCCCCTTAGTCCTAGCGGGGTACAATGAGCAGTTCTTC. The encoded protein is CASSPLVLAGYNEQFF.

CDR3 nucleotides: TGTGCCAGCAGCCGAAAGGGACTAGCGGGAGCGTCTGGGGCGGGGACCCAGTACTTC. Protein: CASSRKGLAGASGAGTQYF. J is TRBJ2-5 and V is TRBV13, with TRBD2 matching 14 bases. The CDR3 sequence is 19 residues long. Unmatched junction bases numbered 18, after V lost 5 bases and J lost 7 bases. Germline V lookup: CDR1 PRHDT, CDR2 FYEKMQ (reference sequence).

The V call is TRBV11-2, the J call TRBJ2-3; TRBD2 matches 10 bases. V was clipped by 1 base and J by 1 base; unmatched bases: 5. The germline V gene encodes CDR1 SGHAT and CDR2 FQNNGV. This CDR3 comprises 17 residues. Here the CDR3 DNA reads TGTGCCAGCAGCTTAGGGTCTAGCGGGAGCCGCACAGATACGCAGTATTTT. Protein sequence: CASSLGSSGSRTDTQYF. The full variable domain, with the rest looked up from reference TRBV11-2 and TRBJ2-3, is EAGVAQSPRYKIIEKRQSVAFWCNPISGHATLYWYQQILGQGPKLLIQFQNNGVVDDSQLPKDRFSAERLKGVDSTLKIQPAKLEDSAVYLCASSLGSSGSRTDTQYFGPGTRLTVL.

The chain combines TRBV7-2 with TRBJ2-7, with 11 positions matching TRBD2. With V trimmed by 6 bases and J by 6 bases, 7 bases remained unmatched. The CDR3 length is 14 residues. Germline-derived CDR1 and CDR2 are SGHTA and FQGNSA. The CDR3 is CASRPRLAGREQYF. CDR3 in DNA: TGTGCCAGCAGGCCTAGACTAGCGGGACGCGAGCAGTACTTC.

The chain links TRBV13 to TRBJ1-2; D unresolved. The germline CDR1 and CDR2 sequences are PRHDT and FYEKMQ (reference sequence). V was pared by 2 bases and J by 6 bases, with 16 bases between. CDR3 length equals 15 residues. In DNA form, the CDR3 reads TGTGCCAGCAGCTTATTATCCGGGATTTGGGATGGCTACACCTTC. It is translated as CASSLLSGIWDGYTF.

The chain links TRBV4-3 to TRBJ2-7; 7 nucleotides line up with TRBD2. Losses at the gene ends were 0 bases for V and 4 bases for J; bases not matched to a gene: 9. This CDR3 comprises 16 residues. Germline V CDR1 and CDR2: LGHNA, YSLEER. CDR3 amino acids: CASSQDWDYGAYEQYF. The CDR3 DNA reads as TGCGCCAGCAGCCAAGATTGGGACTACGGGGCTTACGAGCAGTACTTC.

This clone was counted only a few times. The chain is built from TRBV6-6 and TRBJ2-2; 7 bases are shared with TRBD2. CDR3 size: 14 residues. V was pared by 2 bases and J by 6 bases, with 3 bases of the junction left unmatched. The germline V gene encodes CDR1 MNHNY and CDR2 SVGAGI (reference sequence). CDR3: CASSYREGAGELFF. In DNA form, the CDR3 reads TGTGCCAGCAGTTACAGGGAGGGCGCCGGGGAGCTGTTTTTT.

A remark on this clone: The sample carries other DNA sequences with the same CDR3. The chain employs TRBV7-8 and TRBJ1-2, with a tentative D call TRBD1 (5 bases). Germline CDR1 is SGHVS and CDR2 is FQNEAQ. The V end was cut by 7 bases, the J end by 5 bases, with 14 bases between. This CDR3 comprises 13 residues. Here the CDR3 reads CASTPGGGYGYTF. CDR3 nucleotide sequence: TGTGCCAGCACCCCGGGGGGAGGGTATGGCTACACCTTC.

This rearrangement joins TRBV5-6 to TRBJ2-3, with 7 positions matching TRBD1. V trimming: 0 bases; J trimming: 7 bases; junction bases outside the gene matches: 8. The CDR3 length is 15 residues. CDR1 is SGHDT, CDR2 YYEEEE, per germline. DNA for the CDR3: TGTGCCAGCAGCTTGGGCACAGGGGAATGGAATACGCAGTATTTT. It is translated as CASSLGTGEWNTQYF.

This chain connects TRBV4-2 to TRBJ2-1, with D possibly matching TRBD2 (5 bases). Germline V gene sequence: CDR1 LGHNA, CDR2 YNFKEQ. This CDR3 is 14 amino acids long. V was trimmed by 1 base and J by 4 bases, leaving 8 bases between them. The CDR3 loop reads CASSQGTGYNEQFF. CDR3 in DNA: TGTGCCAGCAGCCAAGGAACGGGGTACAATGAGCAGTTCTTC.

The rearrangement links TRBV3-1 (or the pseudogene TRBV3-2) to TRBJ1-1; D uncertain. CDR1 is LGHDT, CDR2 YNNKEL, per germline (reference sequence). With 1 base removed from V and 0 bases from J, the gap between germline ends came to 9 bases. The CDR3 runs to 15 residues. CDR3 DNA: TGTGCCAGCAGCCAAGGTAATAGTGTGAACACTGAAGCTTTCTTT. This sequence encodes CASSQGNSVNTEAFF.

CDR3 sequence: CASSLRTSGRTGELFF. The CDR3 nucleotides are TGTGCCAGCAGCTTAAGAACTAGCGGGAGGACCGGGGAGCTGTTTTTT. V gene TRBV7-2 combines with J gene TRBJ2-2; 12 nucleotides match TRBD2. V shed 2 bases and J 5 bases; nucleotides not matched to a gene: 3. CDR1 is SGHTA, CDR2 FQGNSA, per germline. The CDR3 totals 16 residues.